These T cell receptor beta chains were read from a single sample in a study of T cell repertoires in cytomegalovirus infection. A single record per CDR3 protein comes from TCRdb applying MiXCR to the reads. The sample shows about 530,000 distinct CDR3 sequences, around 27% of them seen only once. Sequencing was carried out using PBMCs. All receptors come from a human donor in good health (CMV status not recorded). Some clones in this sample may be carry-over from other donors' samples. Each CDR3 is given with its conserved first and last residue. The D gene is left open where the match is weak. Expanded clones are given a class, and other clones once, few, many or no size at all.

d_call	v_call	j_call	clone_size	cdr3_nt	cdr3_aa
-	TRBV4-2	TRBJ1-1	-	TGTGCCAGCAGCCAAGAAAGGAGGGGGACTGAAGCTTTCTTT	CASSQERRGTEAFF
TRBD2	TRBV7-8	TRBJ2-3	many	TGTGCCAGCAGCCAAGTTTTAGCGGGAGAGACCGATACGCAGTATTTT	CASSQVLAGETDTQYF
TRBD1	TRBV10-3	TRBJ1-5	-	TGTGCCATCAGTGACGGACAGGGGGCCGGGCAGCCCCAGCATTTT	CAISDGQGAGQPQHF
-	TRBV29-1	TRBJ2-3	-	TGCAGCGTTGAAGATCCAGGGCCCGTCACAGATACGCAGTATTTT	CSVEDPGPVTDTQYF
-	TRBV7-2	TRBJ2-1	many	TGTGCCAGCAGCTTAGTTGGCGGCGCCGCCCCCAATGAGCAGTTCTTC	CASSLVGGAAPNEQFF
TRBD1	TRBV7-2	TRBJ2-4	few	TGTGCCAGCAGGCCGGGACAGGGGGCTGACATTCAGTACTTC	CASRPGQGADIQYF
-	TRBV7-2	TRBJ1-1	-	TGTGCCAGCAGCTCACAGGGCCCGAACACTGAAGCTTTCTTT	CASSSQGPNTEAFF
TRBD2	TRBV7-2	TRBJ2-1	many	TGTGCCAGCAGCCTAGGCGACCCCCTAGCGGTTGGCTACAATGAGCAGTTCTTC	CASSLGDPLAVGYNEQFF
-	TRBV6-6	TRBJ1-5	few	TGTGCCAGCAGGGACAGTCCAACGGATCAGCCCCAGCATTTT	CASRDSPTDQPQHF
-	TRBV6-2/TRBV6-3	TRBJ2-1	-	TGTGCCAGCAACCGCGGGGGCACTTGGATGGATGAGCAGTTCTTC	CASNRGGTWMDEQFF
TRBD2	TRBV11-2	TRBJ2-4	few	TGTGCCAGCAGCTTCCTAGCGGGTGCCAAAAACATTCAGTACTTC	CASSFLAGAKNIQYF
-	TRBV11-1	TRBJ1-4	few	TGTGCCAGCAGCTCACAAACAGGGAGCGATGAAAAACTGTTTTTT	CASSSQTGSDEKLFF
TRBD1	TRBV5-4	TRBJ1-2	-	TGTGCCAGCAGCTCCCGGGACAGCGGGTATGGCTACACCTTC	CASSSRDSGYGYTF
TRBD2	TRBV6-1	TRBJ2-3	many	TGTGCCAGCAGTGAGGCTGTGGCGGGAGGCGGGTCAGATACGCAGTATTTT	CASSEAVAGGGSDTQYF